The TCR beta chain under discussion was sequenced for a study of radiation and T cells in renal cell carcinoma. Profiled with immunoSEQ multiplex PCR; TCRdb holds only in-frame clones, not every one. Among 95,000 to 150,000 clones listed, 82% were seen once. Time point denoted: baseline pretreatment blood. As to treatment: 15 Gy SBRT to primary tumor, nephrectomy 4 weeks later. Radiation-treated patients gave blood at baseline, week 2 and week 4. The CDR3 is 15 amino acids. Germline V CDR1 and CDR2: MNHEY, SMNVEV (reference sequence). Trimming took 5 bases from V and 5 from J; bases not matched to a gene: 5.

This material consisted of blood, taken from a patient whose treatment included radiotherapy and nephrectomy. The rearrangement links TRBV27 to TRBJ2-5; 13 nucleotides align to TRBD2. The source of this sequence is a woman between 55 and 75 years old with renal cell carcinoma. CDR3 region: CASSRTSGGQETQYF. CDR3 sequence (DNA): TGTGCCAGCAGTCGGACTAGCGGGGGACAGGAGACCCAGTACTTC.